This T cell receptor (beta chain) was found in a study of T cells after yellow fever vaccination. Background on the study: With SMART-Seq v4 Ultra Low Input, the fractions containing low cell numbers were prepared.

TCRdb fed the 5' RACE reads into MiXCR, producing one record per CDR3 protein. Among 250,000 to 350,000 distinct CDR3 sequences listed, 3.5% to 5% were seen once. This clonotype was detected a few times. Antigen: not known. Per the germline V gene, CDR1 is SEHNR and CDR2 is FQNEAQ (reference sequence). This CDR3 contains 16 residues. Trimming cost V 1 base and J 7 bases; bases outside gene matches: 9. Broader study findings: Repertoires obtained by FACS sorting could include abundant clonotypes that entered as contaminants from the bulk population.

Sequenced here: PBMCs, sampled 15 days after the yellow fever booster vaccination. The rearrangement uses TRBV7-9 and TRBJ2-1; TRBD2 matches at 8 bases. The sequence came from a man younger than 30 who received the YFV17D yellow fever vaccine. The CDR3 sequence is CASSLGTGGPRNEQFF. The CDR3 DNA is TGTGCCAGCAGCTTAGGAACGGGGGGGCCGAGAAATGAGCAGTTCTTC.